This TCR beta chain was profiled in a study of blood T cell repertoires in COVID-19. The wider study: The samples span acute and convalescent COVID-19 from the United States, Italy and Spain. The cDNA or gDNA used as material had been derived from T cells, B-cell-depleted T cells, or PBMCs.

Original handling: Estimated nucleated cell counts came from reference gene primer amplification. Assay used: immunoSEQ multiplex PCR; TCRdb lists only in-frame clones, some missing. V and J calls and clone size are copied from that table; D and trimming were computed from the DNA. The data hold about 210,000 clones, with 84% observed a single time. Germline CDR1 reads SGDLS; CDR2 reads YYNGEE. The CDR3 length is 15 residues. The V gene end was trimmed by 2 bases and the J gene end by 5 bases; junction bases not matched to a gene: 4. The origin of this receptor is a woman aged 50 to 60 with active or convalescent COVID-19. V is TRBV9 and J is TRBJ2-5, with 12 nucleotides matching TRBD2. The source material was peripheral blood. The CDR3, as DNA: TGTGCCAGCAGCGTCACTAGCGGGAGGTCGGAGACCCAGTACTTC. It codes for CASSVTSGRSETQYF.